This T cell receptor beta chain was sequenced during a study of T-cell memory formation after mild COVID-19. Study-wide findings and caveats: Proof of SARS-CoV-2 specificity was absent for the second-wave clones that crested on day 37. CD4+ clones that contracted lay mainly in CM and EM; CD8+ ones lay in EMRA.

The CDR3 consists of 13 residues. With 10 bases removed from V and 3 bases from J, the gap between germline ends came to 14 bases. Germline V CDR1 and CDR2: MNHEY, SMNVEV (reference sequence). This clonotype has just a few counts. Antigen specificity is unknown. TCRdb re-analysed the 5' RACE reads in MiXCR, keeping a single row per CDR3 protein. The data hold over 450,000 distinct CDR3 sequences, with roughly 22% observed a single time. The receptor was isolated from an adult woman who had mild COVID-19 (a few samples of this study predate the infection). Cell type and time point are not known. The sample was PBMCs or a T cell subset sorted from them (not recorded which). The gene calls are TRBV27 and TRBJ2-3; no firm D call. The CDR3 loop is CAISDSPTDTQYF. In DNA form, the CDR3 reads TGTGCCATCTCGGATTCACCAACAGATACGCAGTATTTT.